These T cell receptor beta chains were read from a single sample in a study of blood T cell repertoires in COVID-19. Only in-frame clones appear in the TCRdb table, and some are missing; sequencing was by immunoSEQ multiplex PCR. This table holds over 300,000 clones, roughly 89% found once. What was sequenced was peripheral blood. These receptors all come from a man aged 18-30 years with active or convalescent COVID-19. Each CDR3 is given with its conserved first and last residue. D genes are given only for firm matches. Clone size is not always given. Where it is, it says once, few, many or a class for expanded clones.

J: TRBJ2-3
D: TRBD1
size: -
V: TRBV4-3
DNA: TGCGCCAGCAAAGGGACAGGGTGGTTAGATACGCAGTATTTT
CDR3: CASKGTGWLDTQYF

J: TRBJ2-2
D: -
size: -
V: TRBV4-2
DNA: TGTGCCAGCTCCGACAACAGGGTCGGCACCGGGGAGCTGTTTTTT
CDR3: CASSDNRVGTGELFF

J: TRBJ2-3
D: -
size: -
V: TRBV2
DNA: TGTGCCAGCAGTGGGAGGTCTAGCACAGATACGCAGTATTTT
CDR3: CASSGRSSTDTQYF

J: TRBJ1-2
D: TRBD1
size: -
V: TRBV30
DNA: TGTGCCTGGGGACGGACAGGGATGGGCTACACCTTC
CDR3: CAWGRTGMGYTF

J: TRBJ2-5
D: -
size: -
V: TRBV25-1
DNA: TGTGCCAGCAGTGAAGGGGTGAGGGCGCAAGAGACCCAGTACTTC
CDR3: CASSEGVRAQETQYF

J: TRBJ1-2
D: -
size: -
V: TRBV6-1
DNA: TGTGCCAGCAGTGAGGGCAGAAACTATGGCTACACCTTC
CDR3: CASSEGRNYGYTF

J: TRBJ1-1
D: TRBD1
size: few
V: TRBV29-1
DNA: TGCAGCGTTTGGACAGGGGAGGGCACTGAAGCTTTCTTT
CDR3: CSVWTGEGTEAFF

J: TRBJ1-4
D: -
size: -
V: TRBV6-5
DNA: TGTGCCAGCAGCCGCACAGGGTCGGGAGAAAAACTGTTTTTT
CDR3: CASSRTGSGEKLFF

J: TRBJ1-2
D: -
size: -
V: TRBV7-9
DNA: TGTGCCAGCAGCTCTAGCTCCGACACTAACTATGGCTACACCTTC
CDR3: CASSSSSDTNYGYTF

J: TRBJ2-2
D: TRBD1
size: -
V: TRBV6-5
DNA: TGTGCCAGCAGTTACTTGGGGACAGGGGACACCGGGGAGCTGTTTTTT
CDR3: CASSYLGTGDTGELFF

J: TRBJ1-1
D: TRBD1
size: -
V: TRBV28
DNA: TGTGCCAGCAGCCTAAAGCCGGGACAGGTTGAAGCTTTCTTT
CDR3: CASSLKPGQVEAFF

J: TRBJ1-3
D: TRBD1
size: -
V: TRBV28
DNA: TGTGCCAGCAGTTTCCCCCGGACAGGGGGGATCTCTGGAAACACCATATATTTT
CDR3: CASSFPRTGGISGNTIYF

J: TRBJ2-7
D: TRBD1
size: -
V: TRBV27
DNA: TGTGCCAGCAGCCGGGACAGGGACTACGAGCAGTACTTC
CDR3: CASSRDRDYEQYF

J: TRBJ2-7
D: TRBD1
size: few
V: TRBV14
DNA: TGTGCCAGCAGCCGAAAGGGGACAGGAAAGTACGAGCAGTACTTC
CDR3: CASSRKGTGKYEQYF